This T cell receptor (beta chain) was captured by sequencing in a study of blood T cells in healthy people across ages. Next came a second PCR, run for 7 to 11 cycles, which used a sample-barcoded 5' primer along with a J-beta primer mix. TCRdb passed the 5' RACE reads through MiXCR, listing each CDR3 protein once. The profile covers roughly 500,000 distinct CDR3 sequences, with 27% appearing a single time and around 20% taken by the ten largest. The CDR3 is 13 residues long. V trimming: 4 bases; J trimming: 5 bases; junction bases outside the gene matches: 4. Germline V gives CDR1 SQVTM, CDR2 ANQGSEA. Points on this clonotype: Its antigen is unknown.

Overall study findings and caveats: Donors of long life had a larger count of naive CD4+ cells and greater diversity than aged donors.

This receptor was taken from a woman in her 70s in good health. The sample taken for sequencing was blood. The chain employs TRBV29-1 and TRBJ1-5; 8 bases match TRBD1. The chain's CDR3 is CSVGPGGYQPQHF. The CDR3, as DNA: TGCAGCGTTGGACCAGGGGGCTATCAGCCCCAGCATTTT.